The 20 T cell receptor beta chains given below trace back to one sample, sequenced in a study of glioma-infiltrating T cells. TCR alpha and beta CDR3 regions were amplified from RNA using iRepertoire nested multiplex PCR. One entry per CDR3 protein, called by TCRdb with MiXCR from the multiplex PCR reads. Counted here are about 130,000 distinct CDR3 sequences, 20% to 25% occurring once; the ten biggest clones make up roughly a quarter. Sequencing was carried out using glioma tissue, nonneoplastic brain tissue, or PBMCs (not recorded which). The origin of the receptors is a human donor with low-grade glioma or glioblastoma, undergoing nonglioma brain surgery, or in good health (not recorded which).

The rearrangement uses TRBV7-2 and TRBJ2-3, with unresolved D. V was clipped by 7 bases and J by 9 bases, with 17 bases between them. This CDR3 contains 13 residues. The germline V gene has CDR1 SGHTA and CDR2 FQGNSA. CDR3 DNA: TGTGCCAGCATCCCCCCATCCCAGATCACGCAGTATTTT. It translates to CASIPPSQITQYF. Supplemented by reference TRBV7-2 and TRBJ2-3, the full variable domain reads GAGVSQSPSNKVTEKGKDVELRCDPISGHTALYWYRQSLGQGLEFLIYFQGNSAPDKSGLPSDRFSAERTGGSVSTLTIQRTQQEDSAVYLCASIPPSQITQYFGPGTRLTVL.

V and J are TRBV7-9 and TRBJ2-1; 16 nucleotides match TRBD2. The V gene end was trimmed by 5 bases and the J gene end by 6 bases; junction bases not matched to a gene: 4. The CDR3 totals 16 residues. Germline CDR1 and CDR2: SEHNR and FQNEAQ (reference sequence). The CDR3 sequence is CASSPGLAGGINEQFF. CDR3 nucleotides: TGTGCCAGCAGCCCGGGACTAGCGGGGGGGATCAATGAGCAGTTCTTC.

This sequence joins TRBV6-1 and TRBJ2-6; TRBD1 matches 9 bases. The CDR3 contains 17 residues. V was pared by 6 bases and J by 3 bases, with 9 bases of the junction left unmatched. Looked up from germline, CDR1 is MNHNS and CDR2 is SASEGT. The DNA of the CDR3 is TGTGCCAGCAGCGGGACAGGGCTCATCTTTGGGGCCAACGTCCTGACTTTC. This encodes CASSGTGLIFGANVLTF.

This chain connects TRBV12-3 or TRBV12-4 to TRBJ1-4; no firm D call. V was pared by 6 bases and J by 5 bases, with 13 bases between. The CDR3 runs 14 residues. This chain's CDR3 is CASRPGQKNEKLFF. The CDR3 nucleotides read TGTGCCAGCAGACCCGGGCAGAAAAATGAAAAACTGTTTTTT.

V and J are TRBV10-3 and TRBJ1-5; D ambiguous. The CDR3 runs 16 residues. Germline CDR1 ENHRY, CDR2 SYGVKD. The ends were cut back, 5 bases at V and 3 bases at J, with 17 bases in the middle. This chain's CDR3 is CAISLRGLGNNQPQHF. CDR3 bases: TGTGCCATCAGTTTACGGGGTTTGGGAAACAATCAGCCCCAGCATTTT.

The CDR3, as DNA: TGCGCCAGCAGCCACCTGGAGGACACAGATACGCAGTATTTT. As protein: CASSHLEDTDTQYF. The V call is TRBV4-1, the J call TRBJ2-3; tentatively, D is TRBD2 (5 bases). Trimming cost V 3 bases and J 2 bases, with 9 bases left between them. CDR3 length: 14 residues. CDR1 and CDR2 from the germline V gene are MGHRA and YSYEKL.

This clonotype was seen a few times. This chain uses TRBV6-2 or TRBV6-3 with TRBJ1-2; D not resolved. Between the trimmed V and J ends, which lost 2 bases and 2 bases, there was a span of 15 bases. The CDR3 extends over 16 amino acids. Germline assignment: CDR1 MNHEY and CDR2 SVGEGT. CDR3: CASSYGHGQRNYGYTF. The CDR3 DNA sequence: TGTGCCAGCAGTTACGGGCACGGCCAAAGGAACTATGGCTACACCTTC.

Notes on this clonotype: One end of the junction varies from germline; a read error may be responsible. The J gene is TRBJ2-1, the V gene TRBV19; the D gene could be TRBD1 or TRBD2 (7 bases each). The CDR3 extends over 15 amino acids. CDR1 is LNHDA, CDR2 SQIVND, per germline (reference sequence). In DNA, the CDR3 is TGTGTCAGTGGGGAGGGACAGACCTCCTACAATGAGCAGTTCTTC. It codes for CVSGEGQTSYNEQFF.

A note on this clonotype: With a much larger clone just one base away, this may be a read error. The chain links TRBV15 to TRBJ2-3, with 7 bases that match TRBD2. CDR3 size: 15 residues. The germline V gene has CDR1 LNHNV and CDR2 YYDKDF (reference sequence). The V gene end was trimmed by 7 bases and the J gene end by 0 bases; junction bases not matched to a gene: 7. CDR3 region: CATMLVGGSTDTQYF. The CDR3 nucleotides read TGTGCCACCATGCTGGTGGGGGGGAGCACAGATACGCAGTATTTT.

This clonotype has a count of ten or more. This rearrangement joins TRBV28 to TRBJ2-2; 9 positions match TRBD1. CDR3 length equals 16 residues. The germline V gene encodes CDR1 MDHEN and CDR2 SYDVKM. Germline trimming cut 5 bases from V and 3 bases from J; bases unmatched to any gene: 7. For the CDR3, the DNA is TGTGCCAGCAGTACGCCCCGGACAGGGGACACCGGGGAGCTGTTTTTT. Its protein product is CASSTPRTGDTGELFF.

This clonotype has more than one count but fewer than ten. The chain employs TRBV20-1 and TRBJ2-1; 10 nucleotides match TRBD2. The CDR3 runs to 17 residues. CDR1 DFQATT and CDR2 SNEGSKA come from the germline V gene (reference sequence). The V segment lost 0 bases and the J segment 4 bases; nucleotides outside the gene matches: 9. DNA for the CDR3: TGCAGTGCTAGAGATTGGCTAGCGGGGGCCAAATACAATGAGCAGTTCTTC. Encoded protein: CSARDWLAGAKYNEQFF.

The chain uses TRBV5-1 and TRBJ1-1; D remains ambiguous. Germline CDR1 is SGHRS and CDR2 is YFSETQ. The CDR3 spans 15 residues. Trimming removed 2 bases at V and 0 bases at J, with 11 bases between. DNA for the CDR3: TGCGCCAGCAGCTTTCGGAGGAGAATGAACACTGAAGCTTTCTTT. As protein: CASSFRRRMNTEAFF.

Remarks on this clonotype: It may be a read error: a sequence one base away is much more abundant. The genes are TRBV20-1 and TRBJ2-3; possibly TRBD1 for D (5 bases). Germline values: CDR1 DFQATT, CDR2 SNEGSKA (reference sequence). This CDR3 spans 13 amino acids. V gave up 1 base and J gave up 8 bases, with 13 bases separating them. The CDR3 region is CSARVKGSGTQYF. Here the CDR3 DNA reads TGCAGTGCTAGAGTTAAGGGGTCGGGTACGCAGTATTTT.

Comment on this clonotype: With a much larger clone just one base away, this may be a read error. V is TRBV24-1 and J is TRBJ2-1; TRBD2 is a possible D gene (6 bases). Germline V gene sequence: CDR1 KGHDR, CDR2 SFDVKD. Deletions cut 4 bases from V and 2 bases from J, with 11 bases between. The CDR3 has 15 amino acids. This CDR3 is CATSDGGSAYNEQFF. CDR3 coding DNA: TGTGCCACCAGTGACGGGGGATCAGCCTACAATGAGCAGTTCTTC.

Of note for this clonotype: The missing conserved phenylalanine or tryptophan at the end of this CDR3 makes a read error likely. The CDR3 coding sequence is TGTGCCAGCAGTTTCACGGACAGCAATGAGCAGTTCTTG. Translating it yields CASSFTDSNEQFL. The rearrangement joins TRBV6-6 to TRBJ2-1; D might be TRBD1 (6 bases). V lost 4 bases and J lost 6, with 10 bases in between. The CDR3 is 13 amino acids. Germline CDR1 MNHNY, CDR2 SVGAGI (reference sequence).

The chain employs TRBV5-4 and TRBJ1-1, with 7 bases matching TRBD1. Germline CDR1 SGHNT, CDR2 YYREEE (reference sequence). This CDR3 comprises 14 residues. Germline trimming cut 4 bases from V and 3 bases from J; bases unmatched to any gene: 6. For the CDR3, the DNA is TGTGCCAGCAGCGCACACAGGGGAGACACTGAAGCTTTCTTT. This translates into CASSAHRGDTEAFF. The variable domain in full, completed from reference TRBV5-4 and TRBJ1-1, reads ETGVTQSPTHLIKTRGQQVTLRCSSQSGHNTVSWYQQALGQGPQFIFQYYREEENGRGNFPPRFSGLQFPNYSSELNVNALELDDSALYLCASSAHRGDTEAFFGQGTRLTVV.

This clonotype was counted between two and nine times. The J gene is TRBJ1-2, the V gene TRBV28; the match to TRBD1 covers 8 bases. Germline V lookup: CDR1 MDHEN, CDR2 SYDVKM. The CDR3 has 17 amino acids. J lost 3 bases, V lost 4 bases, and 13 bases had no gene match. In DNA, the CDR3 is TGTGCCAGCAGTTCAGTCGGTGGACAGGGCGTCTACTATGGCTACACCTTC. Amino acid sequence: CASSSVGGQGVYYGYTF.

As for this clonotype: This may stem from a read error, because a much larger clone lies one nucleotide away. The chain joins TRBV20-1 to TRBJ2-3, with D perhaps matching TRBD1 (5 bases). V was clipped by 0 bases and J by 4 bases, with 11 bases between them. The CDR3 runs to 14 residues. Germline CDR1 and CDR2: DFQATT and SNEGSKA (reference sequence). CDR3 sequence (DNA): TGCAGTGCTAGAGATCACGGACAATCAGATACGCAGTATTTT. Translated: CSARDHGQSDTQYF.

The CDR3 DNA follows: TGTGCCAGCAGTGAAAATTGGCAGGTCCACGAGCAGTACGTC. Translation gives CASSENWQVHEQYV. The rearrangement uses TRBV10-3 and TRBJ2-7, with no clear D. The germline CDR1 and CDR2 sequences are ENHRY and SYGVKD. The CDR3 contains 14 residues.

Here the CDR3 DNA reads TGTGCCAGTAGTCTACCTGCCACAGGGGGCATTGGCTACACCTTC. Translated: CASSLPATGGIGYTF. V usage is TRBV19 and J usage is TRBJ1-2; TRBD1 matches 9 bases. Germline V CDR1 and CDR2: LNHDA, SQIVND (reference sequence). The length of the CDR3 is 15 residues. The junction had 11 bases not matched to a gene; V was cut back by 5 bases and J by 7 bases.